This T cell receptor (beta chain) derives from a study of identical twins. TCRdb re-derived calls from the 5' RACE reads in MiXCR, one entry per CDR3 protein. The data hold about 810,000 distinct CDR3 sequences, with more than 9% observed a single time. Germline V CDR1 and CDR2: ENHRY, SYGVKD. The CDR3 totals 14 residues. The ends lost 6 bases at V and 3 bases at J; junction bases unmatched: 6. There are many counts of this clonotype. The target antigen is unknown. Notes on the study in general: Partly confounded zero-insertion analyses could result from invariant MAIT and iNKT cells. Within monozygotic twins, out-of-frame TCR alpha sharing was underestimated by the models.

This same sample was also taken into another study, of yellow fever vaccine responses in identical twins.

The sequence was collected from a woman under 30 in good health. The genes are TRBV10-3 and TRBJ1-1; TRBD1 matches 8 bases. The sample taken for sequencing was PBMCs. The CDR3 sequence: CAIRLSTGDTEAFF. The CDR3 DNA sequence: TGTGCCATCAGACTCTCGACAGGGGACACTGAAGCTTTCTTT.